One and the same sample provided the 14 T cell receptor beta chains below, sequenced in a study of CD8 T cells in Susac syndrome. Reverse transcription of about 0.45 to 1 ug RNA was performed with random hexamers. TCRdb analysed the immunoSEQ multiplex PCR reads with MiXCR anew, one entry per CDR3 protein. The sample lists fewer than 90,000 distinct CDR3 sequences, 94% seen once, with approximately 0.9% in the top ten. What was sequenced was CD8+ T cells from PBMCs. The receptors shown here come from a human donor with Susac syndrome.

The genes are TRBV20-1 and TRBJ2-5, with 10 nucleotides matching TRBD2. CDR3 length: 14 residues. CDR1 and CDR2 (germline): DFQATT, SNEGSKA (reference sequence). Losses at the gene ends were 3 bases for V and 3 bases for J; bases not matched to a gene: 4. As DNA, the CDR3 is TGCAGTGCTAGGCCTACTAGCGGGGAAGAGACCCAGTACTTC. It yields the protein CSARPTSGEETQYF.

The rearrangement uses TRBV6-1 and TRBJ1-1, with D possibly being TRBD1 (6 bases). Germline assignment: CDR1 MNHNS and CDR2 SASEGT. Trimming removed 6 bases at V and 5 bases at J, with 13 bases between. This CDR3 comprises 13 residues. The CDR3 sequence: CASSFTGTTEAFF. DNA of the CDR3: TGTGCCAGCAGCTTCACAGGGACGACTGAAGCTTTCTTT.

V usage is TRBV4-1 and J usage is TRBJ2-1, with 8 positions matching TRBD2. Looked up from germline, CDR1 is MGHRA and CDR2 is YSYEKL. Unmatched junction bases numbered 1, after V lost 0 bases and J lost 0 bases. CDR3 length: 16 amino acids. The CDR3 DNA is TGCGCCAGCAGCCAAGAAGCGGGGGACTCCTACAATGAGCAGTTCTTC. Amino acids: CASSQEAGDSYNEQFF.

The V and J genes are TRBV20-1 and TRBJ2-7; 8 bases map to TRBD1. This CDR3 has 14 residues. Trimming cost V 3 bases and J 0 bases; bases outside gene matches: 4. CDR1 and CDR2 from the germline V gene are DFQATT and SNEGSKA (reference sequence). The CDR3 nucleotides are TGCAGTGCTAGGGGACAGGACAGCTCCTACGAGCAGTACTTC. Translating gives CSARGQDSSYEQYF.

This clonotype was detected only a few times. The V gene is TRBV30, the J gene TRBJ2-7; D is unclear. V lost 1 base, J lost 6 bases, and 10 bases lay in between. This CDR3 comprises 12 residues. The germline V gene has CDR1 GTSNPN and CDR2 SVGIG (reference sequence). The CDR3 reads CAWSARSPEQYF. The CDR3 coding sequence is TGTGCCTGGAGTGCCCGGTCTCCCGAGCAGTACTTC.

The chain links TRBV30 to TRBJ2-7, with a weak D call TRBD1 (6 bases). The CDR3 sequence is 13 residues long. The ends were cut back, 1 base at V and 2 bases at J, with 9 bases in the middle. The germline V gene has CDR1 GTSNPN and CDR2 SVGIG (reference sequence). In nucleotides, the CDR3 is TGTGCCTGGAGTGAAGGGGGACCCTACGAGCAGTACTTC. This codes for CAWSEGGPYEQYF.

This clonotype has a single count. The chain links TRBV4-3 to TRBJ2-2; D remains unclear. Germline V gene lookup returns CDR1 LGHNA and CDR2 YSLEER. CDR3 size: 13 residues. V dropped 1 base and J dropped 10 bases, with 10 bases sitting between them. DNA of the CDR3: TGCGCCAGCAGCCAAGGGGCCGGGCTGGAGCTGTTTTTT. Amino acids: CASSQGAGLELFF.

This clonotype was detected only once. This rearrangement joins TRBV7-9 to TRBJ1-2; TRBD1 is a possible D gene (5 bases). CDR1 and CDR2 from the germline V gene are SEHNR and FQNEAQ (reference sequence). The length of the CDR3 is 15 residues. V was shortened by 1 base and J by 2 bases, with 11 bases between the two germline ends. CDR3 protein: CASSLDVTENYGYTF. In DNA, the CDR3 is TGTGCCAGCAGCTTAGACGTGACAGAGAACTATGGCTACACCTTC.

The V and J genes are TRBV24-1 and TRBJ2-2; TRBD2 might be the D (6 bases). This CDR3 region has 18 residues. Deletions cut 4 bases from V and 7 bases from J, with 24 bases between. Per the germline V gene, CDR1 is KGHDR and CDR2 is SFDVKD. The CDR3 bases are TGTGCCACCAGTGACCCGGAGGGGCGGGTGGACAACGGCGGGGAGCTGTTTTTT. It codes for CATSDPEGRVDNGGELFF.

CDR3 sequence reads: CALHSGSTYEQYF. CDR3 bases: TGTGCCTTACATAGCGGGAGTACCTACGAGCAGTACTTC. This chain uses TRBV30 with TRBJ2-7; 9 nucleotides match TRBD2. This CDR3 spans 13 amino acids. The junction had 6 bases not matched to a gene; V was cut back by 7 bases and J by 2 bases. CDR1 and CDR2 (germline): GTSNPN, SVGIG (reference sequence).

V usage is TRBV24-1 and J usage is TRBJ2-5, with TRBD1 as a possible D gene (5 bases). This CDR3 has 13 amino acids. Germline loops: CDR1 KGHDR, CDR2 SFDVKD. Trimming left V 4 bases short and J 4 bases short, with 9 bases between. The CDR3 spells CATSDNQGETQYF. The CDR3 DNA reads as TGTGCCACCAGTGACAACCAGGGAGAGACCCAGTACTTC.

The chain joins TRBV7-9 to TRBJ1-4; D might be TRBD1 (5 bases). Trimming removed 3 bases from V and 7 bases from J, with 12 bases in between. Germline loops: CDR1 SEHNR, CDR2 FQNEAQ (reference sequence). The CDR3 is made up of 14 amino acids. CDR3 nucleotides: TGTGCCAGCAGCTTCGACAGTCTACGTGAAAAACTGTTTTTT. It yields the protein CASSFDSLREKLFF. Filled out from reference TRBV7-9 and TRBJ1-4, the complete variable domain reads DTGVSQNPRHKITKRGQNVTFRCDPISEHNRLYWYRQTLGQGPEFLTYFQNEAQLEKSRLLSDRFSAERPKGSFSTLEIQRTEQGDSAMYLCASSFDSLREKLFFGSGTQLSVL.

This clonotype was detected once. The rearrangement uses TRBV6-2 or TRBV6-3 and TRBJ2-7; 9 bases are a match to TRBD1. In germline, CDR1 is MNHEY, CDR2 SVGEGT. J gave up 1 base and V 1 base, and 2 bases lay outside the gene matches. This CDR3 comprises 15 residues. As DNA, the CDR3 is TGTGCCAGCAGTTACTATGGGACAGGGTCCTACGAGCAGTACTTC. It is translated as CASSYYGTGSYEQYF.

This clonotype was found once. The V and J genes are TRBV7-9 and TRBJ2-1; TRBD2 agrees at 10 bases. The CDR3 is 16 residues long. Unmatched junction bases numbered 8, after V lost 1 base and J lost 8 bases. The germline CDR1 and CDR2 sequences are SEHNR and FQNEAQ (reference sequence). The CDR3 here is CASSLGASGGADEQFF. CDR3 nucleotide sequence: TGTGCCAGCAGCTTAGGGGCTAGCGGGGGTGCCGATGAGCAGTTCTTC.